The next 25 T cell receptor beta chains were all read from a single sample in a study of graft-versus-host responses after intestinal transplantation. Here immunoSEQ multiplex PCR was the method, and the copy in TCRdb shows in-frame clones only, minus some. The sample comprises tens of thousands of clones, over 90% of which are singletons, and less than 2.5% rests with the top ten. Antigen specificity for these receptors is unknown. The input for sequencing was unstimulated CD4+ T cells sorted from spleen or lymph node cells, taken before transplant. The origin of the receptors is a human donor who was the organ donor for an intestinal transplant.

The chain employs TRBV7-9 and TRBJ2-3; tentative D call: TRBD2 (6 bases). The CDR3 spans 13 residues. Looked up from germline, CDR1 is SEHNR and CDR2 is FQNEAQ (reference sequence). Deletions cut 10 bases from V and 2 bases from J, with 13 bases between. The CDR3 region has the DNA TGTGCCATTCCCGGCGGGAACACAGATACGCAGTATTTT. This sequence encodes CAIPGGNTDTQYF.

This chain links TRBV5-1 with TRBJ2-3, with D uncertain. V was clipped by 0 bases and J by 0 bases, with 8 bases between them. This CDR3 is built from 15 residues. From germline, CDR1 is SGHRS and CDR2 YFSETQ. CDR3 nucleotides: TGCGCCAGCAGCTTGGAACCTATAAGCACAGATACGCAGTATTTT. Translating gives CASSLEPISTDTQYF.

The chain uses TRBV6-5 and TRBJ2-1; 9 bases map to TRBD1. The CDR3 consists of 11 residues. Trimming removed 5 bases from V and 15 bases from J; junction bases left unmatched: 5. CDR1 and CDR2 (germline): MNHEY, SVGAGI. The CDR3 here is CASSRGQGWFF. The CDR3 DNA reads TGTGCCAGCAGTCGCGGACAGGGGTGGTTCTTC.

The CDR3 spells CASSPLRGSGTGELFF. The CDR3 coding sequence is TGTGCCAGCAGCCCCCTTAGGGGTTCTGGCACCGGGGAGCTGTTTTTT. The rearrangement uses TRBV7-3 and TRBJ2-2; perhaps TRBD1 as D (5 bases). The CDR3 loop spans 16 amino acids. V lost 5 bases to trimming and J lost 4 bases, with 17 bases between them. Germline CDR1 is SGHTA and CDR2 is FQGTGA.

This rearrangement joins TRBV19 to TRBJ2-5, with 8 bases identical to TRBD1. The CDR3 has 13 residues. The V gene end was trimmed by 10 bases and the J gene end by 5 bases; junction bases not matched to a gene: 9. Germline CDR1 reads LNHDA; CDR2 reads SQIVND (reference sequence). Here the CDR3 reads CATKTGASETQYF. The CDR3 nucleotides are TGTGCCACCAAGACAGGGGCCTCGGAGACCCAGTACTTC.

The rearrangement joins TRBV7-3 to TRBJ2-3; D is possibly TRBD1 (7 bases). This CDR3 contains 16 residues. The germline V and J ends were trimmed by 2 bases and 2 bases, with 14 bases remaining between them. Germline CDR1 SGHTA, CDR2 FQGTGA. CDR3 nucleotide sequence: TGTGCCAGCAGCTTACTGGGGGGACAGTACACAGATACGCAGTATTTT. It translates to CASSLLGGQYTDTQYF.

The CDR3 sequence is CASSLWGVYSNQPQHF. In nucleotides, the CDR3 is TGTGCCAGCAGTTTGTGGGGGGTCTATAGCAATCAGCCCCAGCATTTT. The chain joins TRBV28 to TRBJ1-5, with TRBD1 as a possible D gene (5 bases). The CDR3 length is 16 residues. Germline lookup yields CDR1 MDHEN and CDR2 SYDVKM. Deletions cut 3 bases from V and 0 bases from J, with 12 bases between.

The genes are TRBV11-2 and TRBJ2-5; 7 bases map to TRBD1. In germline, CDR1 is SGHAT, CDR2 FQNNGV. The CDR3 covers 17 residues. Trimming took 1 base from V and 7 from J; bases not matched to a gene: 15. The CDR3 loop is CASSLGREGGPLRTQYF. The DNA for the CDR3 is TGTGCCAGCAGCTTAGGCCGGGAAGGGGGCCCTCTTCGGACCCAGTACTTC.

The chain couples TRBV7-2 to TRBJ2-5; tentatively, D is TRBD1 or TRBD2 (6 bases each). The J call may be in error: the DNA end matches TRBJ2-7 better. This CDR3 region has 14 residues. Per germline, CDR1 SGHTA and CDR2 FQGNSA. The CDR3, as DNA: TGTGCCAGCAGCCCGGGGGCGGGCTCCTACGAGCAGTACTTC. Amino acid sequence: CASSPGAGSYEQYF.

Remarks on this clone: Within the sample, other DNA sequences also encode this same CDR3. This chain links TRBV5-1 with TRBJ2-6, with D possibly matching TRBD2 (6 bases). The CDR3 loop spans 17 amino acids. V lost 3 bases and J 4 bases, leaving 17 bases between the germline ends. Germline V gene data show CDR1 as SGHRS and CDR2 as YFSETQ. This chain's CDR3 is CASSSSRGGVGANVLTF. Here the CDR3 DNA reads TGCGCCAGCAGCTCCTCGCGAGGAGGGGTGGGGGCCAACGTCCTGACTTTC.

The rearrangement joins TRBV28 to TRBJ1-5; possibly TRBD1 for D (6 bases). The CDR3 spans 15 residues. Germline loops: CDR1 MDHEN, CDR2 SYDVKM. V was clipped by 3 bases and J by 5 bases, with 14 bases between them. CDR3 bases: TGTGCCAGCAGTTTGGGAGGACAGAGATATCAGCCCCAGCATTTT. This translates into CASSLGGQRYQPQHF.

This clone turned up a few times. The V gene is TRBV4-3, the J gene TRBJ2-2, with TRBD2 matching 14 bases. CDR1 LGHNA and CDR2 YSLEER come from the germline V gene. J gave up 6 bases and V 6 bases, and 6 bases lay outside the gene matches. The CDR3 has 16 amino acids. This CDR3 reads CASRRLAGGRAGELFF. The CDR3 coding sequence is TGCGCCAGCAGAAGACTAGCGGGAGGGCGCGCCGGGGAGCTGTTTTTT.

J is TRBJ2-5 and V is TRBV2; 10 positions agree with TRBD1. Per germline, CDR1 SNHLY and CDR2 FYNNEI. The CDR3 loop spans 14 amino acids. The ends lost 8 bases at V and 1 base at J; junction bases unmatched: 4. As DNA, the CDR3 is TGTGCCAGCCTCCGGGACAGGGGCCAAGAGACCCAGTACTTC. This sequence encodes CASLRDRGQETQYF.

This chain links TRBV9 with TRBJ2-5, with D perhaps TRBD2 (7 bases). CDR1 is SGDLS and CDR2 is YYNGEE in the germline V gene. This CDR3 contains 16 residues. V was pared by 4 bases and J by 4 bases, with 20 bases between. CDR3 nucleotides: TGTGCCAGCAGCCCAATAGAGGGGGGGAGAGGAGAGACCCAGTACTTC. As protein: CASSPIEGGRGETQYF.

V gene TRBV19 combines with J gene TRBJ2-5, with D tentatively TRBD2 (6 bases). Per germline, CDR1 LNHDA and CDR2 SQIVND (reference sequence). The CDR3 is 15 amino acids. The V gene lost 5 bases and the J gene lost 5 bases, with 18 bases spanning the gap. This CDR3 is CASSPRGSRWETQYF. CDR3 coding DNA: TGTGCCAGTAGTCCGCGGGGCAGCCGTTGGGAGACCCAGTACTTC.

The chain carries TRBV7-2 and TRBJ2-5, with TRBD2 identical over 7 bases. This CDR3 is 14 amino acids long. CDR1 and CDR2 (germline): SGHTA, FQGNSA. Trimming removed 5 bases from V and 5 bases from J; junction bases left unmatched: 8. CDR3 DNA sequence: TGTGCCAGCAGCCCCGGACTGGGGGGGGAGACCCAGTACTTC. This gives the protein CASSPGLGGETQYF.

V gene TRBV28 combines with J gene TRBJ2-5; TRBD1 matches 8 bases. The V gene's germline CDR1 is MDHEN and CDR2 SYDVKM. This CDR3 region has 17 residues. V shed 4 bases, J shed 1 base, and the junction held 11 bases outside the gene matches. CDR3 DNA sequence: TGTGCCAGCAGTTCCCCCGGCCAGGGGGCGGTCCAAGAGACCCAGTACTTC. It translates to CASSSPGQGAVQETQYF.

V is TRBV7-2 and J is TRBJ2-5, with 7 bases that match TRBD2. Looked up from germline, CDR1 is SGHTA and CDR2 is FQGNSA. The length of the CDR3 is 16 residues. The V gene end was trimmed by 1 base and the J gene end by 1 base; junction bases not matched to a gene: 6. For the CDR3, the DNA is TGTGCCAGCAGCTTAGTGGGCCTAGCGGCCCAAGAGACCCAGTACTTC. It yields the protein CASSLVGLAAQETQYF.

This rearrangement joins TRBV29-1 to TRBJ1-1; 7 nucleotides align to TRBD1. CDR3 length: 12 residues. V trimming: 5 bases; J trimming: 4 bases; junction bases outside the gene matches: 4. The germline CDR1 and CDR2 sequences are SQVTM and ANQGSEA. The CDR3 is CSVREGATEAFF. The CDR3 region has the DNA TGCAGCGTTCGAGAGGGGGCCACTGAAGCTTTCTTT.

The chain recombines TRBV2 with TRBJ1-1, with 9 bases fitting TRBD1. Germline lookup yields CDR1 SNHLY and CDR2 FYNNEI. The CDR3 covers 14 residues. V was clipped by 4 bases and J by 1 base; unmatched bases: 1. The CDR3 coding sequence is TGTGCCAGCAGTGCGACAGGGGGGAACACTGAAGCTTTCTTT. The encoded protein is CASSATGGNTEAFF.

The V and J genes are TRBV5-1 and TRBJ2-7, with 8 bases aligning to TRBD2. The CDR3 totals 15 residues. V was clipped by 3 bases and J by 3 bases; unmatched bases: 8. Germline V gene sequence: CDR1 SGHRS, CDR2 YFSETQ. The chain's CDR3 is CASSSQAGELYEQYF. CDR3 DNA: TGCGCCAGCAGCTCACAAGCGGGAGAGCTCTACGAGCAGTACTTC.

This chain links TRBV6-5 with TRBJ2-7, with D possibly matching TRBD2 (5 bases). Between the trimmed V and J ends, which lost 5 bases and 4 bases, there was a span of 12 bases. Germline-derived CDR1 and CDR2 are MNHEY and SVGAGI. The CDR3 loop spans 13 amino acids. The CDR3 DNA follows: TGTGCCAGCAGTGACACTGCGGGTTACGAGCAGTACTTC. Protein: CASSDTAGYEQYF.

The V gene is TRBV28, the J gene TRBJ2-7; TRBD2 might be the D (6 bases). This CDR3 contains 15 residues. CDR1 and CDR2 from the germline V gene are MDHEN and SYDVKM. V lost 3 bases to trimming and J lost 1 base, with 13 bases between them. The CDR3 DNA sequence: TGTGCCAGCAGTTTGACGGGAGTGGGGTCCTACGAGCAGTACTTC. Amino acid sequence: CASSLTGVGSYEQYF.

The DNA for the CDR3 is TGTGCCAGCAGGACGACTAGCGGGAACACCGGGGAGCTGTTTTTT. Translating it yields CASRTTSGNTGELFF. The chain is built from TRBV28 and TRBJ2-2, with 9 positions matching TRBD2. The germline V gene encodes CDR1 MDHEN and CDR2 SYDVKM. There are 15 residues in the CDR3. The junction had 3 bases not matched to a gene; V was cut back by 6 bases and J by 1 base.

This chain uses TRBV5-1 with TRBJ2-3, with 8 bases that match TRBD1. Germline trimming cut 3 bases from V and 2 bases from J; bases unmatched to any gene: 2. Germline lookup yields CDR1 SGHRS and CDR2 YFSETQ. The CDR3 consists of 14 residues. DNA for the CDR3: TGCGCCAGCAGCTGGGACAGGCACACAGATACGCAGTATTTT. As protein: CASSWDRHTDTQYF.